This record covers a single TCR beta chain. The antigen is undetermined. TCRdb re-analysed the RT-PCR reads in MiXCR, keeping a single row per CDR3 protein. This repertoire shows about 190,000 distinct CDR3 sequences, over 13% found once; its top ten account for roughly 24%. This CDR3 has 16 amino acids. Trimming removed 3 bases from V and 3 bases from J, with 16 bases in between. CDR1 and CDR2 (germline): MNHEY, SMNVEV (reference sequence). This entry belongs to a study of response to subunit inactivated influenza vaccine. Study-level results: Authors suggested few new T cells are recruited by each seasonal influenza vaccination.

This material consisted of CD8+ T cells sorted from PBMCs, taken roughly 5 days after vaccination. The V and J genes are TRBV27 and TRBJ2-3; D is uncertain. The TCR sequence derives from a man aged 50 to 59 who received an inactivated influenza vaccine. The CDR3 DNA reads TGTGCCAGCAGTTTTGTTGCGGCCCGGAGTACAGATACGCAGTATTTT. Its protein is CASSFVAARSTDTQYF.